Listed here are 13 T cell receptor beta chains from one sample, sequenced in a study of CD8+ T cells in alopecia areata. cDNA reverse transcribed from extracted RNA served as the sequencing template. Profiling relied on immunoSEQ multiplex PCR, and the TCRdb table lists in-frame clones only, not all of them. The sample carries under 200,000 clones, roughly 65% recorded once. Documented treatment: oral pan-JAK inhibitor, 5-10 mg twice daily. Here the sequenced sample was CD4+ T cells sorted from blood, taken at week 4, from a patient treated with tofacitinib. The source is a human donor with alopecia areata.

The CDR3 spells CASSQDFAPNSPLHF. The CDR3 DNA reads as TGCGCCAGCAGCCAAGACTTCGCACCGAATTCACCCCTCCACTTT. The rearrangement links TRBV4-3 to TRBJ1-6; D gene unclear. The germline V gene encodes CDR1 LGHNA and CDR2 YSLEER. This CDR3 has 15 amino acids. Trimming pared 0 bases from V and 7 bases from J, leaving 10 bases between.

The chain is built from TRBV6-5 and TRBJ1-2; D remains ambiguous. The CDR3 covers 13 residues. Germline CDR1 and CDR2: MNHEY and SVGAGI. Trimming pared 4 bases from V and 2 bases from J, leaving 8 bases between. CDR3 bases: TGTGCCAGCAGTTGGGAAGGAAACTATGGCTACACCTTC. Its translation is CASSWEGNYGYTF.

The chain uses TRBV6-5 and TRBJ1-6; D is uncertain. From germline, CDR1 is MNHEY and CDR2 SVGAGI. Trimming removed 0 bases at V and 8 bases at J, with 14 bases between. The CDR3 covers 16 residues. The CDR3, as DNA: TGTGCCAGCAGTTACTCTGCGGGAACCGGATATTCACCCCTCCACTTT. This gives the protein CASSYSAGTGYSPLHF.

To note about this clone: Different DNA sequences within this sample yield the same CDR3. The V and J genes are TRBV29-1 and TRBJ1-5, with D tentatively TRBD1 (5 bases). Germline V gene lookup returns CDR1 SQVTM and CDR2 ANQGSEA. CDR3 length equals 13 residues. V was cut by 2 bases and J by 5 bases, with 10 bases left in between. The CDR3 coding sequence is TGCAGCGTTGAATTGGGGGGGGATCAGCCCCAGCATTTT. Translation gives CSVELGGDQPQHF. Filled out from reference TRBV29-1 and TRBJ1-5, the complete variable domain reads SAVISQKPSRDICQRGTSLTIQCQVDSQVTMMFWYRQQPGQSLTLIATANQGSEATYESGFVIDKFPISRPNLTFSTLTVSNMSPEDSSIYLCSVELGGDQPQHFGDGTRLSIL.

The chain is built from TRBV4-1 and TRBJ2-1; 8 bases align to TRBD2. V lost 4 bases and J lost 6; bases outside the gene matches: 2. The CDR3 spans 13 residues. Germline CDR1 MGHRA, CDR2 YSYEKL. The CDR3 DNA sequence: TGCGCCAGCAGCCTAGGACTAGCCAATGAGCAGTTCTTC. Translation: CASSLGLANEQFF.

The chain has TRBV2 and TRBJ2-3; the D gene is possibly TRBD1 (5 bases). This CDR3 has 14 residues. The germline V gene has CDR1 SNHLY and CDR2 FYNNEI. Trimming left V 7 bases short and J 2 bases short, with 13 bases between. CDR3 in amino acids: CASTGRQPTDTQYF. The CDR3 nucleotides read TGTGCCAGCACCGGACGACAGCCCACAGATACGCAGTATTTT. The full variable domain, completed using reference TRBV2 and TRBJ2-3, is EPEVTQTPSHQVTQMGQEVILRCVPISNHLYFYWYRQILGQKVEFLVSFYNNEISEKSEIFDDQFSVERPDGSNFTLKIRSTKLEDSAMYFCASTGRQPTDTQYFGPGTRLTVL.

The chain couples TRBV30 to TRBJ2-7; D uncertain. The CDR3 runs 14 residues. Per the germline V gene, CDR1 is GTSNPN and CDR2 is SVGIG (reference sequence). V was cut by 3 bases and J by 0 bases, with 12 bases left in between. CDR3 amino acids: CAWRGGLSSYEQYF. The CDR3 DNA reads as TGTGCCTGGAGAGGTGGGCTGAGCTCCTACGAGCAGTACTTC.

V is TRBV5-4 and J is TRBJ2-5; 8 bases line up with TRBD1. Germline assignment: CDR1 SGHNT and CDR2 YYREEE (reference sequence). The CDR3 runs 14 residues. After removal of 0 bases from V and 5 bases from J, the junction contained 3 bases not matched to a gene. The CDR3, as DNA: TGTGCCAGCAGCTTGGCAGGGGGCCGGGAGACCCAGTACTTC. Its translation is CASSLAGGRETQYF.

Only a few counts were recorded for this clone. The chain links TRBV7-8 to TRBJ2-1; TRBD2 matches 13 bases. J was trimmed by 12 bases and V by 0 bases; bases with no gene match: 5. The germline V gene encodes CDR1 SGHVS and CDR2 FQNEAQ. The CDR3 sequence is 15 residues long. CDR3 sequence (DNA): TGTGCCAGCAGCTTAGCCGGGACTAGCGGGGTTCTGCAGTTCTTC. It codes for CASSLAGTSGVLQFF.

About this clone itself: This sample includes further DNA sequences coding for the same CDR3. The CDR3 loop reads CASSPGLATDTQYF. The CDR3 nucleotides read TGTGCCAGCAGCCCGGGGCTAGCTACAGATACGCAGTATTTT. The chain links TRBV7-2 to TRBJ2-3, with D perhaps given as TRBD1 or TRBD2 (5 bases each). Germline CDR1 and CDR2: SGHTA and FQGNSA. This CDR3 is 14 amino acids long. Deletions cut 5 bases from V and 3 bases from J, with 12 bases between. The full variable domain, rest sourced from reference TRBV7-2 and TRBJ2-3, is GAGVSQSPSNKVTEKGKDVELRCDPISGHTALYWYRQSLGQGLEFLIYFQGNSAPDKSGLPSDRFSAERTGGSVSTLTIQRTQQEDSAVYLCASSPGLATDTQYFGPGTRLTVL.

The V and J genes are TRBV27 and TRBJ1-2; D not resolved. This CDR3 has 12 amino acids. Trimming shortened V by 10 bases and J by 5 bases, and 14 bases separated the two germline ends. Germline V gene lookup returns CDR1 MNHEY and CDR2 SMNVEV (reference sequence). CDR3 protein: CATFEHPYGYTF. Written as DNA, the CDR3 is TGTGCCACCTTTGAGCACCCTTATGGCTACACCTTC.

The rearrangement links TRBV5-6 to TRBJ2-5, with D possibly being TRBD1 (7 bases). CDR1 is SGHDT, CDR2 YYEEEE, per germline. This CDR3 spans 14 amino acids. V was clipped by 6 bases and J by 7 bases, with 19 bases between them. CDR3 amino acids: CASTKGRGVVTQYF. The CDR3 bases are TGTGCCAGCACGAAGGGCAGGGGGGTTGTGACCCAGTACTTC.

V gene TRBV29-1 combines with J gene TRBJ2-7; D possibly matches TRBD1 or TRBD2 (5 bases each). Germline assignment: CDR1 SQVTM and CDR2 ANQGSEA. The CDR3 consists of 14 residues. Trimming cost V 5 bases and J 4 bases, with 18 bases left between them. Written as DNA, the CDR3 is TGCAGCGTTTTAGTCGGGACCTCGGGATACGAGCAGTACTTC. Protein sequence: CSVLVGTSGYEQYF.